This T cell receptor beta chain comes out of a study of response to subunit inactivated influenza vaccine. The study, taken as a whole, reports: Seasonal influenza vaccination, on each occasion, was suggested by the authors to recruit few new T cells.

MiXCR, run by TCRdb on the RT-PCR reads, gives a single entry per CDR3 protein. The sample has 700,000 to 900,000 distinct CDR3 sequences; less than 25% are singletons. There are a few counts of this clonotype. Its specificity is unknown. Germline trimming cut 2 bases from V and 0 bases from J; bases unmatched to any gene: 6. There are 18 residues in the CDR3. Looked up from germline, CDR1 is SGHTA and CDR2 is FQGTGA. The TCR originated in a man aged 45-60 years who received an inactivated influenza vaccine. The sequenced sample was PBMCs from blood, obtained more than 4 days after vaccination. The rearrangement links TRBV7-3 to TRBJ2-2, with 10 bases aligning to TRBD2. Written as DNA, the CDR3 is TGTGCCAGCAGCTTATTCCCTAGCGGGAGCGCGAACACCGGGGAGCTGTTTTTT. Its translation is CASSLFPSGSANTGELFF.